A single sample is the source of the 27 T cell receptor beta chains below, sequenced in a study of molecular identifiers for immune sequencing clone quantification. TCRdb processed the PCR reads anew with MiXCR; each CDR3 protein has one entry. The top ten hold roughly 0.83% of the sample, which has some 680,000 distinct CDR3 sequences, roughly 27% seen once. The sequenced material came from naive CD8+ T cells from blood, with Jurkat cell RNA spiked in. The subset was: FACS-sorted CD8+CD4-CCR7+CD45RA+ naive T cells. These receptors all come from a human donor in good health. Some libraries in this study had Jurkat cell RNA spiked in.

This clonotype occurred a few times. V usage is TRBV6-2 or TRBV6-3 and J usage is TRBJ1-5, with a tentative D call TRBD1 (6 bases). The CDR3 is 16 amino acids. The germline gives CDR1 MNHEY, CDR2 SVGEGT. With 7 bases removed from V and 2 bases from J, the gap between germline ends came to 18 bases. CDR3 DNA sequence: TGTGCCAGCACCATGGACAGCTTGAGAGGCAATCAGCCCCAGCATTTT. As protein: CASTMDSLRGNQPQHF.

This clonotype was observed at least ten times. The CDR3 region has the DNA TGTGCCATCAGTGAGCCCTCAGGGGATACAGATACGCAGTATTTT. It encodes CAISEPSGDTDTQYF. The rearrangement uses TRBV10-3 and TRBJ2-3, with a possible D match to TRBD1 (6 bases). The CDR3 is 15 amino acids. Trimming cost V 2 bases and J 3 bases, with 12 bases left between them. Germline V gene lookup returns CDR1 ENHRY and CDR2 SYGVKD.

This clonotype was counted only a few times. The rearrangement joins TRBV6-5 to TRBJ1-5; TRBD1 matches 7 bases. CDR3 length: 14 amino acids. J gave up 5 bases and V 2 bases, and 3 bases lay outside the gene matches. Germline V gene sequence: CDR1 MNHEY, CDR2 SVGAGI. CDR3 in amino acids: CASSYIQGYQPQHF. CDR3 nucleotides: TGTGCCAGCAGTTACATACAGGGGTATCAGCCCCAGCATTTT.

The chain has TRBV23-1 and TRBJ1-1, with a possible D match to TRBD1 (5 bases). TRBV23-1 belongs to the ORF category, with a function that is uncertain. Trimming cost V 0 bases and J 0 bases, with 14 bases left between them. The CDR3 runs 17 residues. CDR3 residues: CASSQSGIQQVNTEAFF. In DNA, the CDR3 is TGCGCCAGCAGTCAATCAGGGATTCAACAGGTGAACACTGAAGCTTTCTTT.

This clonotype was detected a few times. The chain couples TRBV27 to TRBJ2-3; maybe TRBD1 (6 bases). Germline V gene data show CDR1 as MNHEY and CDR2 as SMNVEV (reference sequence). The CDR3 is 13 amino acids. V was trimmed by 5 bases and J by 6 bases, leaving 12 bases between them. The CDR3 sequence is CASSRATGDTQYF. In DNA form, the CDR3 reads TGTGCCAGCAGTAGGGCCACAGGGGATACGCAGTATTTT.

The chain couples TRBV4-1 to TRBJ2-7; D might be TRBD2 (6 bases). Trimming cost V 5 bases and J 1 base, with 12 bases left between them. The CDR3 has 14 amino acids. The germline V gene has CDR1 MGHRA and CDR2 YSYEKL. This CDR3 reads CASSFSGLSYEQYV. CDR3 coding DNA: TGCGCCAGCAGCTTCTCCGGACTATCCTACGAGCAGTACGTC.

A note on this clonotype: A read error is possible here, since a much larger clone lies one base away. The gene calls are TRBV4-3 and TRBJ2-5; D not resolved. Germline CDR1 is LGHNA and CDR2 is YSLEER. The CDR3 spans 12 residues. The CDR3 DNA reads as TGCGCCAGCAGCCAAGAAGGGAAGACCCGGTACTTC. Translation gives CASSQEGKTRYF.

For this clonotype: A clone one base away is much larger, so this may be a read error. The rearrangement links TRBV19 to TRBJ1-1; TRBD1 matches at 10 bases. With 3 bases clipped from V and 3 bases from J, the junction kept 13 bases outside the gene matches. Germline-derived CDR1 and CDR2 are LNHDA and SQIVND (reference sequence). This CDR3 contains 18 residues. CDR3 bases: TGTGCCAGTAGTATGATTTTCGACAGGGGGCCTTCGGACACTGAAGCTTTCTTT. The encoded protein is CASSMIFDRGPSDTEAFF.

The chain employs TRBV19 and TRBJ2-7; 7 bases fit TRBD1. V shed 6 bases and J 4 bases; nucleotides not matched to a gene: 12. The CDR3 contains 15 residues. Germline V lookup: CDR1 LNHDA, CDR2 SQIVND (reference sequence). In DNA, the CDR3 is TGTGCCAGTAGCTGGTCAACAGGGGAAAGTTACGAGCAGTACTTC. Translated: CASSWSTGESYEQYF.

This rearrangement joins TRBV15 to TRBJ2-3; 10 nucleotides align to TRBD2. With 0 bases clipped from V and 3 bases from J, the junction kept 9 bases outside the gene matches. The CDR3 covers 18 residues. Germline V gene lookup returns CDR1 LNHNV and CDR2 YYDKDF (reference sequence). The CDR3 coding sequence is TGTGCCACCAGCAGAGATCGGCTAGCGGGAGTGTTAACAGATACGCAGTATTTT. Translating it yields CATSRDRLAGVLTDTQYF.

V and J are TRBV24-1 and TRBJ2-2; D is unclear. Germline V gene lookup returns CDR1 KGHDR and CDR2 SFDVKD. V was pared by 5 bases and J by 5 bases, with 11 bases between. CDR3 length: 14 residues. The CDR3 loop reads CATSVSGSTGELFF. The CDR3 nucleotides are TGTGCCACCAGTGTTTCTGGTAGTACCGGGGAGCTGTTTTTT.

In this sample, this clonotype turned up many times. V and J are TRBV14 and TRBJ2-7; no clear D gene. The CDR3 has 15 amino acids. Trimming cost V 2 bases and J 0 bases, with 11 bases left between them. The germline gives CDR1 SGHDN, CDR2 FVKESK. Here the CDR3 DNA reads TGTGCCAGCAGCCAATCCCAGGCCAGCTCCTACGAGCAGTACTTC. Protein sequence: CASSQSQASSYEQYF.

This clonotype was counted between two and nine times. This chain uses TRBV27 with TRBJ2-7; 7 nucleotides match TRBD2. The CDR3 consists of 16 residues. Looked up from germline, CDR1 is MNHEY and CDR2 is SMNVEV (reference sequence). V lost 0 bases, J lost 0 bases, and 5 bases stayed unmatched. The CDR3 bases are TGTGCCAGCAGTTTATCCGTAGCGGGCGTCTCCTACGAGCAGTACTTC. As protein: CASSLSVAGVSYEQYF.

This clonotype occurred many times. The J gene is TRBJ2-7, the V gene TRBV7-6, with D perhaps given as TRBD1 or TRBD2 (5 bases each). The CDR3 runs 13 residues. Germline V gives CDR1 SGHVS, CDR2 FNYEAQ. V was shortened by 5 bases and J by 6 bases, with 14 bases between the two germline ends. The CDR3 sequence: CASSTGPASEQYF. CDR3 nucleotides: TGTGCCAGCAGCACGGGACCGGCGTCCGAGCAGTACTTC.

This clonotype occurred a few times. The V gene is TRBV29-1, the J gene TRBJ1-4; D is unresolved. Germline lookup yields CDR1 SQVTM and CDR2 ANQGSEA. CDR3 length equals 10 residues. Between the trimmed V and J ends, which lost 7 bases and 7 bases, there was a span of 7 bases. CDR3 residues: CSALFEKLFF. CDR3 nucleotide sequence: TGCAGCGCCCTCTTTGAAAAACTGTTTTTT.

A few counts support this clonotype. V usage is TRBV28 and J usage is TRBJ2-1; 10 bases map to TRBD2. CDR3 length: 16 amino acids. Germline CDR1 reads MDHEN; CDR2 reads SYDVKM. Losses at the gene ends were 3 bases for V and 3 bases for J; bases not matched to a gene: 5. CDR3 sequence reads: CASSFLGTSVYNEQFF. In DNA, the CDR3 is TGTGCCAGCAGTTTCCTAGGGACTAGCGTCTACAATGAGCAGTTCTTC.

This clonotype was seen more than once but under ten times. The genes are TRBV19 and TRBJ2-3; 12 bases align to TRBD2. The CDR3 covers 18 residues. V trimming: 8 bases; J trimming: 2 bases; junction bases outside the gene matches: 14. Per the germline V gene, CDR1 is LNHDA and CDR2 is SQIVND (reference sequence). The CDR3 nucleotides are TGTGCCAGTGCCAAGGGCACAGGACTAGCGGGGACCACAGATACGCAGTATTTT. Amino acids: CASAKGTGLAGTTDTQYF. Full variable domain (outside the CDR3, taken from reference TRBV19 and TRBJ2-3): DGGITQSPKYLFRKEGQNVTLSCEQNLNHDAMYWYRQDPGQGLRLIYYSQIVNDFQKGDIAEGYSVSREKKESFPLTVTSAQKNPTAFYLCASAKGTGLAGTTDTQYFGPGTRLTVL.

The sample holds many counts of this clonotype. The genes are TRBV9 and TRBJ1-1; 8 bases match TRBD1. V lost 4 bases to trimming and J lost 8 bases; unmatched junction nucleotides: 10. Germline CDR1 SGDLS, CDR2 YYNGEE. The CDR3 is 14 residues long. The CDR3 is CASSTETGDREAFF. In nucleotides, the CDR3 is TGTGCCAGCAGCACTGAGACAGGGGACAGAGAAGCTTTCTTT.

To note about this clonotype: This may arise from a read error, as a much more abundant clone is one base away. The chain is built from TRBV12-5 and TRBJ1-2; TRBD1 matches 8 bases. The CDR3 is 15 amino acids. Trimming cost V 5 bases and J 5 bases; bases outside gene matches: 10. Germline V gives CDR1 LGHNT, CDR2 FRNRAP. In DNA form, the CDR3 reads TGTGCTAGTGGTCCCGACAGGGGTACCATTTATGGCTACACCTTC. This sequence encodes CASGPDRGTIYGYTF.

This clonotype was seen many times. The chain combines TRBV27 with TRBJ1-5, with D hard to call. This CDR3 is 16 amino acids long. Looked up from germline, CDR1 is MNHEY and CDR2 is SMNVEV (reference sequence). With 1 base removed from V and 6 bases from J, the gap between germline ends came to 16 bases. The chain's CDR3 is CASSLLPVKPIQPQHF. DNA for the CDR3: TGTGCCAGCAGTTTATTACCAGTCAAACCAATTCAGCCCCAGCATTTT.

This clonotype was found a few times. The chain is built from TRBV7-3 and TRBJ1-1, with D uncertain. This CDR3 is built from 14 residues. Germline V gene data show CDR1 as SGHTA and CDR2 as FQGTGA. V was clipped by 1 base and J by 5 bases, with 11 bases between them. The DNA of the CDR3 is TGTGCCAGCAGCTTAATTGGTATGGGGACTGAAGCTTTCTTT. Its translation: CASSLIGMGTEAFF.

This clonotype was seen repeatedly, ten times or more. CDR3 region: CASSPRVGVGTEAFF. CDR3 bases: TGTGCCAGCAGCCCTCGGGTGGGGGTTGGCACTGAAGCTTTCTTT. The chain carries TRBV7-3 and TRBJ1-1; tentatively, D is TRBD1 (5 bases). The ends were cut back, 5 bases at V and 4 bases at J, with 17 bases in the middle. Germline V lookup: CDR1 SGHTA, CDR2 FQGTGA. The CDR3 is made up of 15 amino acids.

Concerning this clonotype: This sequence may be a read error, since a much larger clone differs from it by one base. The CDR3 loop is CSVPKNQEAQYF. CDR3 coding DNA: TGCAGCGTCCCTAAAAACCAAGAGGCCCAGTACTTC. The chain has TRBV29-1 and TRBJ2-5; D call uncertain. This CDR3 contains 12 residues. Germline values: CDR1 SQVTM, CDR2 ANQGSEA.

This clonotype was seen ten or more times. The chain has TRBV7-9 and TRBJ2-7; 8 nucleotides align to TRBD2. The CDR3 is made up of 15 amino acids. Losses at the gene ends were 1 base for V and 4 bases for J; bases not matched to a gene: 6. Germline values: CDR1 SEHNR, CDR2 FQNEAQ (reference sequence). CDR3 sequence: CASSLVPSGSYEQYF. The CDR3 DNA sequence: TGTGCCAGCAGCTTAGTTCCAAGCGGGAGTTACGAGCAGTACTTC.

Comment on this clonotype: The junction shows a germline mismatch at one end, possibly a read error. CDR3 in DNA: TGTGCCGGCAGAGGACTAGCGGAGACCCTCTACGAGCAGTACTTC. Residues: CAGRGLAETLYEQYF. The chain combines TRBV12-3 or TRBV12-4 with TRBJ2-7; 10 bases fit TRBD2. This CDR3 is 15 amino acids long.

The V and J genes are TRBV10-3 and TRBJ2-7; weak D call: TRBD2 (6 bases). Trimming removed 0 bases at V and 0 bases at J, with 9 bases between. Germline CDR1 is ENHRY and CDR2 is SYGVKD. The CDR3 has 15 residues. This CDR3 is CAISESGGLSYEQYF. CDR3 in DNA: TGTGCCATCAGTGAGTCCGGGGGTCTCTCCTACGAGCAGTACTTC.

The table lists this clonotype with a few counts. The CDR3 loop is CSAPIQGMNTEAFF. DNA for the CDR3: TGCAGTGCCCCGATCCAGGGGATGAACACTGAAGCTTTCTTT. This sequence joins TRBV20-1 and TRBJ1-1, with D perhaps matching TRBD1 (6 bases). Germline-derived CDR1 and CDR2 are DFQATT and SNEGSKA (reference sequence). Trimming left V 6 bases short and J 0 bases short, with 14 bases between. The CDR3 has 14 amino acids.